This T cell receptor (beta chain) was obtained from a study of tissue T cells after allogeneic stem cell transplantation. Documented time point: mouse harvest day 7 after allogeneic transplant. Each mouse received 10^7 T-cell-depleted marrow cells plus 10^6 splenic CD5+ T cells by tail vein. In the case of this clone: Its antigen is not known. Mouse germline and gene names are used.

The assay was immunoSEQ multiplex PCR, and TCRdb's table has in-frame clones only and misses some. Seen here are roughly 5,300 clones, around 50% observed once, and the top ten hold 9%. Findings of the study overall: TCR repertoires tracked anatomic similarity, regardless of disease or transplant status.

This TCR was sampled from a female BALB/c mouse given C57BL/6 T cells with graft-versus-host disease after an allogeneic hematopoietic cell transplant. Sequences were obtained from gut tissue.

CDR3 DNA (partial): TGTGCCAGCTCTCTCGTCTGGGGGGGCAATGAACAGTAC. Its translation is CASSLVWGGNEQY. The CDR3 in full is CASSLVWGGNEQYF. The J gene is TRBJ2-7, the V gene TRBV12-1; 10 bases line up with TRBD2. With the read ending 1 residue before the CDR3 end, the germline J gene is used to fill in that end. CDR3 size: 14 residues. Germline lookup yields CDR1 SGHSN and CDR2 HYEKVE. With 0 bases clipped from V and 5 bases from J, the junction kept 3 bases outside the gene matches.